This TCR beta chain was obtained from a study of blood T cell repertoires in COVID-19. Study summary: The origin of the acute and convalescent COVID-19 samples was the United States, Italy and Spain. PBMCs, B-cell-depleted T cells, or T cells were the source of the cDNA or gDNA that made up the material.

Authors' analysis steps: Estimation of nucleated cell counts relied on the amplification of reference gene primers. Here immunoSEQ multiplex PCR was the method, and the copy in TCRdb shows in-frame clones only, minus some. D and trimming come from the DNA, and the V and J calls and clone size come from that table. The table includes just under 85,000 clones, more than 70% detected once. This sequence originates from a woman aged 55-70 years with acute or convalescent COVID-19. Input material: peripheral blood.

CDR3 coding DNA: TGTGCCACCAGTGATTATCAGGAAAAACTGTTTTTT. It translates to CATSDYQEKLFF. V is TRBV24-1 and J is TRBJ1-4; D is unresolved. Between the trimmed V and J ends, which lost 2 bases and 8 bases, there was a span of 5 bases. From germline, CDR1 is KGHDR and CDR2 SFDVKD. The CDR3 is 12 amino acids.